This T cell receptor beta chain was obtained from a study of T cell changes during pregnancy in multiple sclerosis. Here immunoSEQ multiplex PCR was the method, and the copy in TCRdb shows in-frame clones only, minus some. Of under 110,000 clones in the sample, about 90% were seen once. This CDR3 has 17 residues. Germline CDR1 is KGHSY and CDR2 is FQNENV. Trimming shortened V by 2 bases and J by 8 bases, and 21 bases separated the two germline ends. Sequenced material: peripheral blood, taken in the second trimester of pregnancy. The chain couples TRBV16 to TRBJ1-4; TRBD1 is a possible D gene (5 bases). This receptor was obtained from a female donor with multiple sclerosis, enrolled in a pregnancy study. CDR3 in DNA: TGTGCCAGCAGCCAACTCCAACGGACGCTTTCAGGGGAAAAACTGTTTTTT. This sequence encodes CASSQLQRTLSGEKLFF.